This T cell receptor (beta chain) was captured by sequencing in a study of blood T cell repertoires in COVID-19. In the study overall: The samples span acute and convalescent COVID-19 from the United States, Italy and Spain. Sources were T cells, B-cell-depleted T cells, or PBMCs; the material itself was cDNA or gDNA.

Followed longitudinally, the Seattle patients had been enrolled during active infection. The sample holds one count of this clone. Under the authors' procedure: Amplification of reference gene primers was used by the study to estimate nucleated cell counts. Method: immunoSEQ multiplex PCR; TCRdb's copy keeps in-frame clones and lacks some. That table supplies the V and J calls and clone size; D and trimming were determined from the DNA. The data contain about 350,000 clones, roughly 87% of them singletons. The sample was peripheral blood. The clonotype originates from a woman aged 55-69 years with COVID-19, enrolled during active disease.

The CDR3 here is CASSRDRGSTDTQYF. The CDR3 region has the DNA TGCGCCAGCAGCCGGGACAGGGGCAGCACAGATACGCAGTATTTT. The chain combines TRBV4-1 with TRBJ2-3; 10 nucleotides match TRBD1. The CDR3 runs to 15 residues. Germline V lookup: CDR1 MGHRA, CDR2 YSYEKL. V shed 4 bases, J shed 0 bases, and the junction held 1 base outside the gene matches.